These T cell receptor beta chains were read from a single sample in a study of neurological immune-mediated disorders. TCRdb itself ran the 5' RACE reads through MiXCR, one entry per CDR3 protein. The sample has about 71,000 distinct CDR3 sequences; roughly an eighth are singletons. Sequenced sample: PBMCs. The receptors derive from a female donor with HTLV-1-associated myelopathy (HAM/TSP). Both conserved end residues are part of each CDR3. The D gene is left open where the match is weak. Clone sizes are given selectively: once, few, many, or a class where the clone is expanded.

>-|many|TRBV5-1|TRBJ1-5
CASSLTGYSNQPQHF
TGCGCCAGCAGCTTGACAGGCTATAGCAATCAGCCCCAGCATTTT
>-|many|TRBV5-8|TRBJ2-7
CASSLLSKNSYEQYF
TGTGCCAGCAGCTTACTCTCGAAAAACTCCTACGAGCAGTACTTC
>-|-|TRBV20-1|TRBJ2-3
CGARGIGWGSTDTQYF
TGCGGTGCTAGAGGAATTGGGTGGGGGAGCACAGATACACAGTATTTT
>-|-|TRBV7-7|TRBJ1-2
CASSLMAGDGYTF
TGTGCCAGCAGCTTAATGGCAGGGGATGGCTACACCTTC
>-|many|TRBV21-1|TRBJ1-6
CASSKKTGDGSPLHF
TGTGCCAGCAGCAAAAAGACAGGGGACGGTTCACCCCTCCACTTT
>-|many|TRBV15|TRBJ2-5
CATSLHQETQYF
TGTGCTACCAGCCTACACCAAGAGACCCAGTACTTC
>-|many|TRBV5-1|TRBJ2-5
CATAKSRTQETQYF
TGCGCCACAGCAAAGTCCAGAACACAAGAGACCCAGTACTTC
>-|-|TRBV9|TRBJ2-1
CASSVEGLRGGEQFF
TGTGCCAGCAGCGTAGAAGGTCTGAGGGGAGGTGAGCAGTTCTTC
>TRBD2|-|TRBV7-2|TRBJ2-7
CASSTASGSSYEQYF
TGTGCCAGCAGCACCGCTAGCGGGAGCTCCTACGAGCAGTACTTC
>-|many|TRBV5-1|TRBJ2-7
CASSFDTSYEQYF
TGCGCCAGCAGCTTCGACACTTCCTACGAGCAGTACTTC
>TRBD2|few|TRBV20-1|TRBJ2-3
CSARPPSGGDTNTQYF
TGCAGTGCTCGGCCCCCTAGCGGGGGAGATACCAATACGCAGTATTTT
>-|many|TRBV25-1|TRBJ2-5
CASSEGGAGQETQYF
TGTGCCAGCAGTGAGGGGGGCGCGGGTCAAGAGACCCAGTACTTC
>TRBD2|-|TRBV11-3|TRBJ2-3
CTSSWERGDTQYF
TGTACCAGCAGCTGGGAGCGGGGGGATACGCAGTATTTT
>-|many|TRBV12-3/TRBV12-4|TRBJ2-7
CASSLGIAYEQYF
TGTGCCAGCAGTTTGGGCATAGCCTACGAGCAGTACTTC
>-|many|TRBV7-2|TRBJ2-7
CASGSGYEQYF
TGTGCCAGCGGAAGCGGTTACGAGCAGTACTTC
>-|many|TRBV7-9|TRBJ1-5
CASSLVGPVDLSAQHF
TGTGCCAGCAGCTTAGTTGGGCCAGTCGACTTATCAGCCCAGCATTTT
>-|-|TRBV5-1|TRBJ2-3
CASSFGGLTSTDTQYF
TGCGCCAGCAGCTTTGGAGGATTAACTAGCACAGATACGCAGTATTTT
>-|many|TRBV27|TRBJ2-7
CASSYQASAYEQYF
TGTGCCAGCAGCTACCAGGCCTCAGCCTACGAGCAGTACTTC
>-|-|TRBV5-1|TRBJ2-2
CASSLDGQIKNTGELFF
TGCGCCAGCAGCTTGGATGGACAGATTAAGAACACCGGGGAGCTGTTTTTT
>TRBD1|many|TRBV28|TRBJ2-3
CASSSPGQSTDTQYF
TGTGCCAGCAGTTCCCCGGGACAGAGCACAGATACGCAGTATTTT
>-|many|TRBV20-1|TRBJ1-1
CSARANTANTEAFF
TGCAGTGCTAGGGCTAATACAGCGAACACTGAAGCTTTCTTT
>-|many|TRBV28|TRBJ2-5
CASSLSGAGETQYF
TGTGCCAGCAGTTTATCAGGGGCAGGAGAGACCCAGTACTTC
>-|many|TRBV4-1|TRBJ1-1
CASSLQDERTGAFF
TGCGCCAGCAGCCTTCAGGACGAGCGAACGGGAGCTTTCTTT
>-|many|TRBV29-1|TRBJ2-1
CSGSRGYVTYNEQFF
TGCAGCGGCTCGCGAGGGTACGTTACCTACAATGAGCAGTTCTTC
>-|many|TRBV21-1|TRBJ1-2
CASSRKHGRSGYTF
TGTGCCAGCAGCAGAAAACACGGCCGGAGTGGCTACACCTTC
>-|many|TRBV5-1|TRBJ1-1
CASSYDGGNTEAFF
TGCGCCAGCAGCTACGACGGGGGGAACACTGAAGCTTTCTTT
>TRBD1|many|TRBV6-5|TRBJ2-7
CASSYGQGAYEQYF
TGTGCCAGCAGTTATGGTCAGGGGGCCTACGAGCAGTACTTC
>-|many|TRBV5-6|TRBJ2-4
CASSLNTGMAKNIQYF
TGTGCCAGCAGCCTCAATACAGGGATGGCCAAAAACATTCAGTACTTC
>-|many|TRBV5-1|TRBJ2-3
CASSFNRIFTDTQYF
TGCGCCAGCAGCTTTAACAGGATATTTACAGATACGCAGTATTTT
>-|many|TRBV20-1|TRBJ1-4
CSAVAGHPNEKLFF
TGCAGTGCCGTGGCGGGACACCCTAATGAAAAACTGTTTTTT
>TRBD2|many|TRBV5-1|TRBJ2-3
CASSSERGSDTQYF
TGCGCCAGCAGCTCTGAGCGGGGATCAGATACGCAGTATTTT
>TRBD1|many|TRBV7-8|TRBJ2-1
CASSSSGTAYNEQFF
TGTGCCAGCAGCTCATCCGGGACAGCCTACAATGAGCAGTTCTTC
>-|many|TRBV9|TRBJ2-1
CASSVVPGTNEQFF
TGTGCCAGCAGCGTAGTGCCTGGAACCAATGAGCAGTTCTTC
>-|many|TRBV18|TRBJ2-7
CASSFGDAGTYEQYF
TGTGCCAGCTCATTTGGGGATGCGGGCACCTACGAGCAGTACTTC
>-|many|TRBV10-3|TRBJ2-1
CAISESGDDNEQFF
TGTGCCATCAGTGAGTCCGGAGACGACAATGAGCAGTTCTTC
>TRBD2|many|TRBV12-3/TRBV12-4|TRBJ2-2
CASRHTLGLAWTGELFF
TGTGCCAGCAGACATACCCTCGGACTAGCTTGGACCGGGGAGCTGTTTTTT
>TRBD2|many|TRBV5-1|TRBJ2-5
CASSFSGTSIIQETQYF
TGCGCCAGCAGCTTCTCCGGGACTAGCATAATCCAAGAGACCCAGTACTTC
>-|many|TRBV20-1|TRBJ2-1
CSAIVGGPYNEQFF
TGCAGTGCTATTGTGGGGGGGCCCTACAATGAGCAGTTCTTC
>TRBD1|many|TRBV5-1|TRBJ2-1
CASSSGTDRADEQFF
TGCGCCAGCAGCTCTGGGACCGACAGGGCCGATGAGCAGTTCTTC
>-|many|TRBV12-3/TRBV12-4|TRBJ2-7
CASSLRDYEQYF
TGTGCCAGCAGTTTACGGGATTACGAGCAGTACTTC
>TRBD2|many|TRBV5-6|TRBJ2-7
CASSFRIAGESYEQYF
TGTGCCAGCAGCTTTCGTATAGCGGGGGAATCCTACGAGCAGTACTTC
>TRBD1|many|TRBV7-8|TRBJ1-1
CASSARTGGNTEAFF
TGTGCCAGCAGCGCTCGGACAGGGGGGAACACTGAAGCTTTCTTT